The sequence of this T cell receptor (beta chain) was determined in a study of T cells in Graves' hyperthyroidism and ophthalmopathy. V was trimmed by 10 bases and J by 1 base, leaving 13 bases between them. CDR1 and CDR2 (germline): ENHRY, SYGVKD. The CDR3 spans 13 residues. The source material, RNA transcripts, was used to amplify TCR beta CDR3 regions. RT-PCR in the first round (using the HTBI primer set) targeted the TCR CDR3. From the multiplex PCR reads, TCRdb called clonotypes with MiXCR, one entry per CDR3 protein. This sample has about 740,000 distinct CDR3 sequences, with around 15% found just once. There are a few counts of this clonotype. Its specificity is unknown. The study, taken as a whole, reports: The model forecast ophthalmopathy, anticipating it by a median roughly 6 months before onset.

Sequencing was done on a sample of blood. The TCR sequence derives from a woman in her late teens or twenties with Graves' hyperthyroidism. The V call is TRBV10-3, the J call TRBJ1-1, with D possibly TRBD1 on 5 matching bases. DNA of the CDR3: TGTGCCACTGGGGGGGGGAAGAACACTGAAGCTTTCTTT. Protein sequence: CATGGGKNTEAFF.